One sample yielded the 7 T cell receptor beta chains listed below, sequenced in a study of T cells in Graves' hyperthyroidism and ophthalmopathy. RNA transcripts served as the template for amplifying TCR beta CDR3 regions. The study used the HTBI primer set for a first-round RT-PCR of the TCR CDR3. In TCRdb, the multiplex PCR reads were re-called with MiXCR into one record per CDR3 protein. The sample lists 450,000 to 600,000 distinct CDR3 sequences; 11% to 15% were seen once. Specimen: blood. The receptors derive from a woman in her 40s with Graves' hyperthyroidism.

This clonotype has only a few counts. The chain joins TRBV28 to TRBJ2-7; perhaps TRBD2 as D (6 bases). V gave up 10 bases and J gave up 3 bases, with 22 bases separating them. Germline CDR1 MDHEN, CDR2 SYDVKM. CDR3 length: 15 residues. The CDR3 here is CATLLGGVPFYEQYF. As DNA, the CDR3 is TGTGCCACCCTCCTCGGAGGGGTCCCTTTCTACGAGCAGTACTTC.

This clonotype was seen only a few times. The chain joins TRBV20-1 to TRBJ2-1, with 8 bases identical to TRBD2. This CDR3 has 14 amino acids. The junction had 2 bases not matched to a gene; V was cut back by 3 bases and J by 1 base. Germline CDR1 is DFQATT and CDR2 is SNEGSKA (reference sequence). The CDR3 DNA reads TGCAGTGCTAGCCTAGCGGGTTCCTACAATGAGCAGTTCTTC. This encodes CSASLAGSYNEQFF.

Comments on this clonotype: The CDR3 does not end in the conserved phenylalanine or tryptophan, so this is likely a read error. This rearrangement joins TRBV11-2 to TRBJ2-3; 14 nucleotides match TRBD2. This CDR3 is built from 16 residues. Germline loops: CDR1 SGHAT, CDR2 FQNNGV. J gave up 2 bases and V 3 bases, and 1 base lay outside the gene matches. The CDR3 DNA is TGTGCCAGCAGCTTGGGACTAGCGGGAGCCACAGATACGCAGTATCTT. It specifies CASSLGLAGATDTQYL.

At least ten counts were recorded for this clonotype. The chain recombines TRBV5-1 with TRBJ2-1; 8 bases align to TRBD2. Germline V lookup: CDR1 SGHRS, CDR2 YFSETQ. Trimming removed 2 bases from V and 2 bases from J; junction bases left unmatched: 9. The CDR3 has 17 residues. Here the CDR3 DNA reads TGCGCCAGCAGCTTAATTTACGGGAGGGCTGCCTACAATGAGCAGTTCTTC. Its protein is CASSLIYGRAAYNEQFF.

The V call is TRBV7-8, the J call TRBJ1-3; 9 positions agree with TRBD1. The CDR3 sequence is 15 residues long. The junction had 4 bases not matched to a gene; V was cut back by 5 bases and J by 2 bases. Germline values: CDR1 SGHVS, CDR2 FQNEAQ. DNA for the CDR3: TGTGCCAGCAGCCTACAGGGGGCAGCTGGAAACACCATATATTTT. Residues: CASSLQGAAGNTIYF.

This clonotype was detected a few times. This chain joins TRBV29-1 and TRBJ2-3, with 9 bases that match TRBD2. Germline loops: CDR1 SQVTM, CDR2 ANQGSEA. Trimming cost V 4 bases and J 4 bases; bases outside gene matches: 6. The CDR3 covers 14 residues. The CDR3 loop reads CSVGVASGADTQYF. CDR3 nucleotides: TGCAGCGTTGGTGTGGCTAGCGGGGCAGATACGCAGTATTTT.

The chain is built from TRBV16 and TRBJ1-1; D is undetermined. The germline V and J ends were trimmed by 0 bases and 0 bases, with 8 bases remaining between them. CDR3 length: 15 residues. Germline V lookup: CDR1 KGHSY, CDR2 FQNENV. Here the CDR3 DNA reads TGTGCCAGCAGCCAATCGGCAGCAATGAACACTGAAGCTTTCTTT. Protein: CASSQSAAMNTEAFF.